The following is a T cell receptor (beta chain) sequence with its context. A few counts support this clonotype. Its recognized antigen is unknown. Within one base of it there is no much larger clone, and no base qualities were kept. PBMCs were isolated by Ficoll-Paque density gradient centrifugation. This entry comes from a study of T-cell memory formation after mild COVID-19 (dated by TCRdb to about 2021). With regard to the full study: TCR sequence clusters from the two donors were largely donor specific. The cohort was made up of two young adult volunteers, one female and one male, who were previously healthy. In a couple of donors, T-cell clones that expanded and contracted after mild COVID-19 were tracked by sequencing TCRalpha and TCRbeta repertoires over time. Study-wide findings and limitations: Only two mild cases were covered in the study, and larger cohorts including severe cases with pre-infection samples were considered necessary. Contracting CD4+ clones turned up mainly in the CM and EM memory subsets, whereas EMRA was where CD8+ clones were enriched. From day 15 to 85, contracting clones showed balanced CD4/CD8 phenotypes, whereas a second wave of clones that expanded from day 15 to 37 leaned towards CD4+. Some responding clones were detected in pre-infection memory, which suggested that pre-existing cross-reactive memory T cells had joined the SARS-CoV-2 response. SARS-CoV-2 specificity of the second-wave clones peaking on day 37 was not confirmed.

Sequenced using an Illumina NovaSeq 6000. TCRalpha and TCRbeta cDNA libraries were constructed by 5'RACE with constant-segment primers, with sample barcodes and unique molecular identifiers being introduced. Trizol reagent was used to extract RNA from every sample. Amplification of the libraries took two PCR steps, and the second step added a second sample barcode plus Illumina TruSeq adapters. Libraries were sequenced on an Illumina NovaSeq with 2 x 150 bp paired-end reads. In the paper's pipeline: Reads were demultiplexed and collapsed into UMI-guided consensus sequences with migec v1.2.7. Using mixcr v2.1.11, UMI consensuses were aligned to TRA and TRB V and J templates and then assembled into clonotypes. Clonotypes were classified as expanded or contracted when called significant by both edgeR and NoisET, with noise models trained on biological replicates. For edgeR calls, a false discovery rate-adjusted p below 0.01 and a log2 fold-change threshold of 1 were applied. As an exploratory analysis of dynamics, max-normalized trajectories of the 1000 most abundant clonotypes were examined with PCA combined with hierarchical clustering. The CD4 or CD8 phenotype of responding clones was assigned using the separately sequenced CD4+ and CD8+ repertoires. TCRdb's own reprocessing of the public reads used fastp at Q25 and MiXCR and kept productive beta chains. All rows with the same CDR3 protein become a single entry with the most common DNA and genes. These V and J calls derive from TCRdb rather than the authors' analysis. This sample comprises about 120,000 distinct CDR3 sequences, 22% of them detected only once. Of the sample, under 50% falls within the top ten clones.

The cysteine opens and the phenylalanine closes a CDR3 of 14 amino acids. Just the 42-base CDR3 DNA is kept, in frame starting at base 1. V is cut back by 0 bases and J by 4 bases, with 2 bases in the junction unmatched. CDR1 and CDR2 are drawn from the germline V gene (reference sequence): SGHNT, YYREEE. In this chain, TRBV5-4 is recombined with TRBJ2-7; TRBD1 fits 9 bases in the junction. The TCR sequence derives from a man aged 18 to 29 who had mild COVID-19 (a few samples of this study predate the infection). The sample titles of this study are shuffled in the database, so cell type and time point are left out; the donor was told from shared clones. The sample comprised PBMCs or a T cell subset sorted from them (not recorded which). The CDR3 reads CASSLDRGQYEQYF. The sequenced DNA: TGTGCCAGCAGCTTGGACAGGGGGCAATACGAGCAGTACTTC.